This TCR beta chain came from a study of blood T cells in healthy people across ages. Study-wide points: Unsorted PBMCs blocked a conclusive comparison of naive and antigen-experienced cells.

A second PCR of about 7 to 11 cycles used a sample-barcoded 5' primer and a J-beta primer mix. TCRdb passed the 5' RACE reads through MiXCR, listing each CDR3 protein once. The sample comprises roughly 1,500,000 distinct CDR3 sequences, about 31% of which are singletons, and 10% to 12% rests with the top ten. Of note for this clonotype: The target antigen is unknown.

Germline V CDR1 and CDR2: MNHEY, SMNVEV (reference sequence). Trimming stripped 2 bases from V and 5 bases from J, with 13 bases between. The CDR3 length is 14 residues. The chain is built from TRBV27 and TRBJ2-7; D is unresolved. The specimen sequenced was blood. This receptor was obtained from a woman aged 30 to 39 in good health. CDR3 DNA: TGTGCCAGCAGTTTAGGGATAAGTCAAAACGAGCAGTACTTC. Amino acids: CASSLGISQNEQYF.